Presented here are 12 T cell receptor beta chains from one specimen sequenced in a study of blood T cell repertoires in COVID-19 (dated by TCRdb to 2020 to 2021). Library method: the immunoSEQ multiplex PCR assay. Drawn from immuneACCESS, this table holds only the in-frame rearrangements with V and J called that TCRdb kept. Clones are partly lost; checked studies trace under half to an unresolved V gene and leave the rest unexplained. The table for this sample lists under 20,000 clones; around 90% of them were counted only once. Jointly, the top ten make up approximately 3% of the sample. The sequenced sample consisted of peripheral blood. The receptors were gathered from a human donor in a cohort sampled during active COVID-19.

This chain joins TRBV7-9 and TRBJ1-5, with D possibly matching TRBD1 (6 bases). With 4 bases removed from V and 1 base from J, the gap between germline ends came to 14 bases. Germline V gene lookup returns CDR1 SEHNR and CDR2 FQNEAQ (reference sequence). The CDR3 runs 16 residues. CDR3 in DNA: TGTGCCAGCAGCTCCTCCGACAGGACCAGCAATCAGCCCCAGCATTTT. The encoded protein is CASSSSDRTSNQPQHF.

The chain has TRBV7-3 and TRBJ2-3; weak D call: TRBD2 (5 bases). Trimming pared 5 bases from V and 3 bases from J, leaving 15 bases between. This CDR3 region has 15 residues. CDR1 is SGHTA, CDR2 FQGTGA, per germline. In DNA form, the CDR3 reads TGTGCCAGCAGCACCGGGGTGGGAAGGACAGATACGCAGTATTTT. Translating it yields CASSTGVGRTDTQYF.

The chain links TRBV7-2 to TRBJ2-7; TRBD2 might be the D (5 bases). V was pared by 2 bases and J by 9 bases, with 11 bases between. This CDR3 is built from 12 residues. Germline CDR1 SGHTA, CDR2 FQGNSA. CDR3 in DNA: TGTGCCAGCAGCTTACTTGGGAGATGGCAGTACTTC. Amino acid sequence: CASSLLGRWQYF. Looking up the rest from reference TRBV7-2 and TRBJ2-7 gives the full variable domain: GAGVSQSPSNKVTEKGKDVELRCDPISGHTALYWYRQSLGQGLEFLIYFQGNSAPDKSGLPSDRFSAERTGGSVSTLTIQRTQQEDSAVYLCASSLLGRWQYFGPGTRLTVT.

The chain joins TRBV7-9 to TRBJ1-4; possibly TRBD1 for D (5 bases). V gave up 4 bases and J gave up 10 bases, with 13 bases separating them. The CDR3 has 13 amino acids. CDR1 is SEHNR, CDR2 FQNEAQ, per germline (reference sequence). CDR3 region: CASSSAGDVKLFF. The CDR3 DNA follows: TGTGCCAGCAGCTCGGCGGGGGATGTAAAACTGTTTTTT.

This clone was counted a single time. V and J are TRBV2 and TRBJ2-7; 8 positions agree with TRBD1. This CDR3 region has 15 residues. Trimming at V came to 7 bases and at J to 2 bases, leaving 10 bases not matched to a gene. Germline values: CDR1 SNHLY, CDR2 FYNNEI. Written as DNA, the CDR3 is TGTGCCAGCAAGTCTGTGAGACAGGGGACCTACGAGCAGTACTTC. Its protein is CASKSVRQGTYEQYF. The full variable domain, rest sourced from reference TRBV2 and TRBJ2-7, is EPEVTQTPSHQVTQMGQEVILRCVPISNHLYFYWYRQILGQKVEFLVSFYNNEISEKSEIFDDQFSVERPDGSNFTLKIRSTKLEDSAMYFCASKSVRQGTYEQYFGPGTRLTVT.

This chain connects TRBV5-1 to TRBJ2-3, with 12 bases lining up with TRBD1. There are 19 residues in the CDR3. CDR1 SGHRS and CDR2 YFSETQ come from the germline V gene. V trimming: 6 bases; J trimming: 3 bases; junction bases outside the gene matches: 17. CDR3 sequence reads: CASTPGQGASGYGTDTQYF. For the CDR3, the DNA is TGCGCCAGCACTCCGGGACAGGGGGCGAGTGGGTATGGTACAGATACGCAGTATTTT.

The rearrangement links TRBV2 to TRBJ2-7, with 10 bases lining up with TRBD2. The CDR3 totals 16 residues. Germline assignment: CDR1 SNHLY and CDR2 FYNNEI. V shed 2 bases and J 7 bases; nucleotides not matched to a gene: 11. The CDR3 reads CASSETQGAGGREQYF. The CDR3 DNA follows: TGTGCCAGCAGTGAAACGCAGGGAGCGGGAGGGCGGGAGCAGTACTTC.

V gene TRBV11-1 combines with J gene TRBJ2-3; no reliable D call. The germline gives CDR1 SGHAT, CDR2 FQDESV (reference sequence). The germline V and J ends were trimmed by 4 bases and 3 bases, with 17 bases remaining between them. This CDR3 has 16 residues. The CDR3 bases are TGTGCCAGCAGCTCTCGCTCAGGCTGGGTGACAGATACGCAGTATTTT. It is translated as CASSSRSGWVTDTQYF.

The rearrangement uses TRBV15 and TRBJ1-4; no clear D gene. The CDR3 contains 11 residues. The germline CDR1 and CDR2 sequences are LNHNV and YYDKDF (reference sequence). V was shortened by 5 bases and J by 11 bases, with 9 bases between the two germline ends. The CDR3: CATSGPVKLFF. CDR3 bases: TGTGCCACCAGCGGGCCGGTGAAACTGTTTTTT.

V gene TRBV21-1 combines with J gene TRBJ2-1; TRBD2, as called in the table, went unchecked against the DNA. TRBV21-1 is assigned pseudogene status. The CDR3 runs 15 residues. CDR3 amino acids: CASSIKRNSYNEQFF. The CDR3 region has the DNA TGTGCCAGCAGCATCAAGCGAAACTCCTACAATGAGCAGTTCTTC.

This chain connects TRBV27 to TRBJ2-2; no reliable D call. Germline CDR1 and CDR2: MNHEY and SMNVEV (reference sequence). V lost 2 bases, J lost 0 bases, and 7 bases lay in between. The CDR3 has 15 amino acids. This CDR3 is CASSLGHSNTGELFF. The DNA of the CDR3 is TGTGCCAGCAGTTTAGGGCACTCGAACACCGGGGAGCTGTTTTTT.

The V call is TRBV18, the J call TRBJ1-2, with unresolved D. Trimming cost V 3 bases and J 4 bases, with 18 bases left between them. The V gene's germline CDR1 is KGHSH and CDR2 LQKENI. This CDR3 contains 16 residues. Here the CDR3 reads CASSPEVGLGVYGYTF. CDR3 DNA: TGTGCCAGCTCACCGGAGGTAGGGCTCGGAGTCTATGGCTACACCTTC.